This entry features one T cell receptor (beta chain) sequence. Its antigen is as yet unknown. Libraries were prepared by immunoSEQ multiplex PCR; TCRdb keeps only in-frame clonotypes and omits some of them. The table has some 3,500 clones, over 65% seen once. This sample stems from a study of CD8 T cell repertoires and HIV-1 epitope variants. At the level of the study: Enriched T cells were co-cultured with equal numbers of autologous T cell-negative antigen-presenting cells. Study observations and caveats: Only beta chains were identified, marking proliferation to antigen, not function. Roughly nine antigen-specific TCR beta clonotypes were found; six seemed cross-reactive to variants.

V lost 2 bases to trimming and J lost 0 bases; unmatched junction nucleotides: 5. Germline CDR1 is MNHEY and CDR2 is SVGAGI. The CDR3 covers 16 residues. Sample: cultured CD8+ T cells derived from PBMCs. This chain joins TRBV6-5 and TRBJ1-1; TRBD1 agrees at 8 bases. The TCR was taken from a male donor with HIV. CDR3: CASSYANRGMNTEAFF. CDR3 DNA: TGTGCCAGCAGTTACGCGAACAGGGGGATGAACACTGAAGCTTTCTTT.